The 13 T cell receptor beta chains presented below share a single source sample, sequenced in a study of Ad26.COV2.S vaccination and SARS-CoV-2 variants. Documented treatment: 15 to 20 received Ad26.COV2.S at low or high dose, single or two shots; five or six received placebo; per-sample allocation not given. Day 63 following the first vaccine or placebo injection was when the samples were taken. TCRdb's table, derived via immunoSEQ multiplex PCR, lists solely in-frame clones and lacks some. The sample consists of 300,000 to 400,000 clones, approximately 90% of them appearing once. This specimen consisted of peripheral blood, obtained in a trial of Ad26.COV2.S vaccine versus placebo. These receptors originate from a person between 18 and 65 years old who received the Ad26.COV2.S COVID-19 vaccine or a placebo.

The chain links TRBV3-1 (or the pseudogene TRBV3-2) to TRBJ2-7; D possibly corresponds to TRBD1 (5 bases). V dropped 1 base and J dropped 2 bases, with 9 bases sitting between them. CDR3 length: 14 amino acids. CDR1 is LGHDT and CDR2 is YNNKEL in the germline V gene (reference sequence). CDR3 amino acids: CASSQGTKPYEQYF. Written as DNA, the CDR3 is TGTGCCAGCAGCCAAGGGACAAAACCCTACGAGCAGTACTTC.

The rearrangement joins TRBV28 to TRBJ2-3, with 13 nucleotides matching TRBD2. Germline values: CDR1 MDHEN, CDR2 SYDVKM. CDR3 length: 17 amino acids. Trimming removed 5 bases from V and 3 bases from J; junction bases left unmatched: 8. The DNA of the CDR3 is TGTGCCAGCAGTCCCTACTTACTAGCGGGGGGGACAGATACGCAGTATTTT. This codes for CASSPYLLAGGTDTQYF.

The CDR3 region has the DNA TGTGCCAGCACCCTACAGGGACAGGAGACCCAGTACTTC. Its translation is CASTLQGQETQYF. V is TRBV28 and J is TRBJ2-5; 7 positions agree with TRBD1. Germline V CDR1 and CDR2: MDHEN, SYDVKM. The CDR3 is made up of 13 amino acids. Unmatched junction bases numbered 7, after V lost 7 bases and J lost 5 bases. Full variable domain (missing parts from reference TRBV28 and TRBJ2-5): DVKVTQSSRYLVKRTGEKVFLECVQDMDHENMFWYRQDPGLGLRLIYFSYDVKMKEKGDIPEGYSVSREKKERFSLILESASTNQTSMYLCASTLQGQETQYFGPGTRLLVL.

The rearrangement uses TRBV7-8 and TRBJ1-2, with 7 positions matching TRBD1. This CDR3 comprises 14 residues. Germline-derived CDR1 and CDR2 are SGHVS and FQNEAQ. Trimming removed 1 base from V and 7 bases from J; junction bases left unmatched: 6. In DNA form, the CDR3 reads TGTGCCAGCAGCTTAGTCAGGGGGTCGGGTGGCTACACCTTC. Translated: CASSLVRGSGGYTF.

The chain joins TRBV19 to TRBJ1-5; no clear D. The germline CDR1 and CDR2 sequences are LNHDA and SQIVND (reference sequence). The CDR3 totals 15 residues. The V and J ends lost 3 bases and 0 bases respectively, with 9 bases between them. CDR3: CASSIFGNSNQPQHF. In DNA, the CDR3 is TGTGCCAGTAGTATTTTTGGGAATAGCAATCAGCCCCAGCATTTT.

This clone was recorded once. V usage is TRBV18 and J usage is TRBJ2-1, with 9 bases fitting TRBD1. CDR3 length: 15 residues. The junction had 9 bases not matched to a gene; V was cut back by 3 bases and J by 9 bases. The germline V gene encodes CDR1 KGHSH and CDR2 LQKENI. This CDR3 is CASSPTGGVRSEQFF. DNA for the CDR3: TGTGCCAGCTCACCGACAGGGGGAGTACGGAGTGAGCAGTTCTTC.

There are a few counts of this clone. The chain employs TRBV4-1 and TRBJ1-5; D not certain. Trimming left V 2 bases short and J 0 bases short, with 8 bases between. CDR3 length equals 15 residues. CDR1 is MGHRA, CDR2 YSYEKL, per germline. CDR3 in amino acids: CASSQNVHSNQPQHF. The CDR3 DNA sequence: TGCGCCAGCAGCCAAAATGTTCATAGCAATCAGCCCCAGCATTTT.

This clone was picked up one time. The V call is TRBV7-9, the J call TRBJ1-2; 7 bases match TRBD1. Germline CDR1 is SEHNR and CDR2 is FQNEAQ (reference sequence). CDR3 length equals 14 residues. V shed 5 bases and J 3 bases; nucleotides not matched to a gene: 6. The CDR3 protein is CASSPDRTYYGYTF. The DNA of the CDR3 is TGTGCCAGCAGCCCGGACAGGACTTACTATGGCTACACCTTC.

This chain uses TRBV7-9 with TRBJ1-2, with 7 bases matching TRBD1. The CDR3 sequence is 15 residues long. Trimming took 5 bases from V and 1 from J; bases not matched to a gene: 7. Germline CDR1 SEHNR, CDR2 FQNEAQ (reference sequence). The CDR3 here is CASSPSDRLNYGYTF. The CDR3 nucleotides are TGTGCCAGCAGCCCCTCGGACAGGCTTAACTATGGCTACACCTTC.

The chain uses TRBV13 and TRBJ2-3; TRBD2 might be the D (11 bases). This CDR3 region has 21 residues. The V gene lost 3 bases and the J gene lost 2 bases, with 30 bases spanning the gap. The germline V gene has CDR1 PRHDT and CDR2 FYEKMQ (reference sequence). As DNA, the CDR3 is TGTGCCAGCAGCTTCATTAGGGACAGGGGACTAGCGGCCTCTAACACAGATACGCAGTATTTT. Its protein is CASSFIRDRGLAASNTDTQYF.

The CDR3 DNA follows: TGCAGTGCTAGTGGTTCCGGAGGAGCTAACACTGAAGCTTTCTTT. This translates into CSASGSGGANTEAFF. The chain joins TRBV20-1 to TRBJ1-1; D unclear. This CDR3 has 15 amino acids. CDR1 is DFQATT and CDR2 is SNEGSKA in the germline V gene (reference sequence). Trimming pared 3 bases from V and 2 bases from J, leaving 16 bases between.

The V call is TRBV12-3 or TRBV12-4, the J call TRBJ2-7, with unresolved D. The CDR3 is 13 residues long. V was shortened by 8 bases and J by 5 bases, with 16 bases between the two germline ends. CDR3 sequence reads: CASGLLGLHEQYF. CDR3 sequence (DNA): TGTGCCAGCGGCCTCCTAGGTTTACACGAGCAGTACTTC.

The J gene is TRBJ2-7, the V gene TRBV30, with D possibly matching TRBD1 (6 bases). The CDR3 consists of 11 residues. The V gene's germline CDR1 is GTSNPN and CDR2 SVGIG (reference sequence). V lost 1 base and J 6 bases, leaving 7 bases between the germline ends. The CDR3 sequence: CAWSGGLEQYF. The CDR3, as DNA: TGTGCCTGGAGTGGGGGGCTCGAGCAGTACTTC. Combining the CDR3 with reference TRBV30 and TRBJ2-7 gives the whole variable domain SQTIHQWPATLVQPVGSPLSLECTVEGTSNPNLYWYRQAAGRGLQLLFYSVGIGQISSEVPQNLSASRPQDRQFILSSKKLLLSDSGFYLCAWSGGLEQYFGPGTRLTVT.